A selection of T cell receptor beta chains follows, all from one sample in a study of PD-L1 blockade in urothelial cancer. The table came from immunoSEQ multiplex PCR; TCRdb's copy has only in-frame clones and leaves some out. The profile covers about 43,000 clones, with around 90% appearing a single time and around 14% taken by the ten largest. Source: PBMCs, taken around atezolizumab (anti-PD-L1) treatment. Receptor source: a woman aged 60-70 years with urothelial cancer. Each CDR3 is given with its conserved first and last residue. D genes are given only for firm matches.

CDR3aa	CDR3nt	d_gene	j_gene	v_gene	len
CASSFGLVRGRETQYF	TGTGCCAGCAGTTTCGGCTTAGTACGGGGGAGGGAGACCCAGTACTTC	NA	TRBJ2-5	TRBV28	16
CASSLVGGSRNEQFF	TGCGCCAGCAGCTTGGTTGGGGGGAGTCGCAATGAGCAGTTCTTC	NA	TRBJ2-1	TRBV5-1	15
CASSLGAGQQPSEAFF	TGTGCCAGCAGCTTAGGAGCCGGACAGCAACCTTCTGAAGCTTTCTTT	NA	TRBJ1-1	TRBV11-1	16
CASRPGQISYEQYF	TGTGCCAGCAGACCCGGACAGATCTCCTACGAGCAGTACTTC	NA	TRBJ2-7	TRBV27	14
CASKAGTSGTDTQYF	TGTGCCAGTAAAGCCGGGACTAGCGGCACAGATACGCAGTATTTT	TRBD2	TRBJ2-3	TRBV2	15
CASSFFSGDNTGELFF	TGTGCCAGCAGTTTCTTTTCGGGGGATAACACCGGGGAGCTGTTTTTT	NA	TRBJ2-2	TRBV27	16
CASSPRISGDTGELFF	TGTGCCAGCTCACCCAGGATTAGCGGGGACACCGGGGAGCTGTTTTTT	TRBD2	TRBJ2-2	TRBV18	16
CASSLNGVPYEQYF	TGTGCCAGCAGCTTAAACGGGGTACCCTACGAGCAGTACTTC	NA	TRBJ2-7	TRBV7-9	14
CASSSPRASGRNEQFF	TGTGCCAGCAGCAGCCCCCGGGCTAGCGGGAGGAATGAGCAGTTCTTC	TRBD2	TRBJ2-1	TRBV9	16
CASSLTGGLTDTQYF	TGTGCCAGCAGCCTTACAGGGGGTCTCACAGATACGCAGTATTTT	TRBD1	TRBJ2-3	TRBV28	15
CAISSGGLSVGAFF	TGTGCCATCAGTTCAGGGGGGTTATCTGTCGGAGCTTTCTTT	TRBD1	TRBJ1-1	TRBV10-3	14